Listed below are T cell receptor beta chains from one sample, sequenced in a study of shared clonotypes between healthy human individuals. Method: immunoSEQ multiplex PCR; TCRdb's copy keeps in-frame clones and lacks some. The sample consists of approximately 2,000,000 clones, around 92% of them appearing once. The material sequenced was naive CD4+ T cells from PBMCs. The receptor set was obtained from a man younger than 35 in good health. Some clones in this sample may be carry-over from other donors' samples. Both conserved end residues are trimmed from each CDR3. Each record gives: V gene, CDR3 protein.

TRBV7-3	ASSPWGGMNYGYT
TRBV10-1	ASSESGGSRYNEQF
TRBV19	ASSPRTSSPPTYEQY
TRBV6-5	ASSSGPRDTEAF
TRBV11-2	ASNPLAGGLHEQY
TRBV19	ASKGGPRLRGYT
TRBV28	ASSLTGVEQY
TRBV29-1	SVTGVYGYT
TRBV2	ASSAPRTGLGREQF
TRBV9	ASSEGGYLTDTQY
TRBV4-2	ASSQESLASGYYNEQF
TRBV28	AATRGRYYGYT
TRBV28	ASRPTGDSYIQY
TRBV27	ASSLYFQRLAGAFTYEQY
TRBV5-1	ASSLEGQGNEQF
TRBV11-1	ASSSRDTTYEQY
TRBV19	ASTPIYMGNQPQH
TRBV11-2	ATGRTSGKETQY
TRBV28	ASSSTGAGAYGYT
TRBV2	ASSELAGGAPYNEQF
TRBV14	ASSGGQGWDIQY
TRBV2	ASSVDRGDQPQH
TRBV5-4	ASSFISGTNTGELF
TRBV5-1	ASSLAGDRGGEQY
TRBV5-8	ASSFGGGSGGTDTQY
TRBV9	ASSAYSGRVYNEQF
TRBV11-2	ASSSFSKVHTDTQY
TRBV28	ASSLWDGNSYEQY
TRBV5-8	ASRTAWGASTDTQY
TRBV27	ASRPLVSETQY
TRBV4-1	ASSQDSRDQPQH
TRBV5-1	ASGPGQRETQY
TRBV30	AWSTPPWETQY
TRBV5-5	ASSRDRKETQY
TRBV5-1	ASSPLGLGTNIQY
TRBV9	ASSGGGTANTGELF
TRBV28	ASRRGLGQNYGYT
TRBV27	ASSRLSVLAGPSGANVLT
TRBV6-6	ASSPGLAGVPIQY
TRBV28	ASREVLSGQERREQY
TRBV28	ASSYLGDRVYEQY
TRBV10-3	AISESGYQY
TRBV7-2	ASSSDRGNEKLF
TRBV28	ASSRDRGTEAF
TRBV19	ASTTRGRGIPGELF